This TCR beta chain was sequenced during a study of CD8+ T cells in alopecia areata. Sequencing used cDNA as its template, made by extracting RNA and reverse transcribing it. Assay used: immunoSEQ multiplex PCR; TCRdb lists only in-frame clones, some missing. The sample has 23,000 or so clones; roughly 50% are singletons. Concerning this clone itself: This is likely an artifact of a read error, given a far larger clone one base away.

The ends were cut back, 6 bases at V and 1 base at J, with 7 bases in the middle. CDR3 size: 12 residues. Germline V CDR1 and CDR2: MDHEN, SYDVKM. Sequenced material: NKG2D-high CD8+ T cells sorted from blood. V usage is TRBV28 and J usage is TRBJ2-7; TRBD2 might be the D (5 bases). The TCR was taken from a human donor with alopecia areata. This CDR3 is CASRDWSYEQYF. The CDR3 coding sequence is TGTGCCAGCAGGGACTGGTCCTACGAGCAGTACTTC.